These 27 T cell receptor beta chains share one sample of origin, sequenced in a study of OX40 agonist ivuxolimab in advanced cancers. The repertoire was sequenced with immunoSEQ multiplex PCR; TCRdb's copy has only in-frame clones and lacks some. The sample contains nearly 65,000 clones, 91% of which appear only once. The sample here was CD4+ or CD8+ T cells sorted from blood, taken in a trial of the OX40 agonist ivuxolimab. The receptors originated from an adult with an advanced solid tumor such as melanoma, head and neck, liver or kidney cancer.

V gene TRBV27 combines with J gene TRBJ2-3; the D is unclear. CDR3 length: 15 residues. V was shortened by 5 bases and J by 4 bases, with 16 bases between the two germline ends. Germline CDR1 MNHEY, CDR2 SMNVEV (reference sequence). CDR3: CASSVTMTYADTQYF. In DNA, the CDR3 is TGTGCCAGCAGTGTTACAATGACTTATGCAGATACGCAGTATTTT.

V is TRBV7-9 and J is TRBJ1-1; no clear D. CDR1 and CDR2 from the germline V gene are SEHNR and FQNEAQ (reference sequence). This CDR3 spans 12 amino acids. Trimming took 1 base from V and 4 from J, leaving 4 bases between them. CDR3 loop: CASSLEATEAFF. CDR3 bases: TGTGCCAGCAGCTTAGAGGCCACTGAAGCTTTCTTT.

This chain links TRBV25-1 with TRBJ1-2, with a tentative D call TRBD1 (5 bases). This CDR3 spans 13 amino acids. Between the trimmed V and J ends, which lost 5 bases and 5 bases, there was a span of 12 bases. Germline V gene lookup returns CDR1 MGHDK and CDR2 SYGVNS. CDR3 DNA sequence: TGTGCCAGCAGTTATGTCTCAGGGTATGGCTACACCTTC. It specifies CASSYVSGYGYTF.

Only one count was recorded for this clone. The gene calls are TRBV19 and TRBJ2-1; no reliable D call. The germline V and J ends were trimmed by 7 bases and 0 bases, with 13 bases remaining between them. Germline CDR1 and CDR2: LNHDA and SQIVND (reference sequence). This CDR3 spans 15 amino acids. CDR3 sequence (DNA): TGTGCCAGTAAACCGTCACTTTACTCCTACAATGAGCAGTTCTTC. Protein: CASKPSLYSYNEQFF.

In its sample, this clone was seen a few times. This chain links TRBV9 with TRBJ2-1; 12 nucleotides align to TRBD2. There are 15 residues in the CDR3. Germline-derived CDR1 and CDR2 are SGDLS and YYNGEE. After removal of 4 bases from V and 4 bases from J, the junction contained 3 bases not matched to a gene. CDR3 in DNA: TGTGCCAGCAGCTCTAGCGGGAGGGAATACAATGAGCAGTTCTTC. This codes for CASSSSGREYNEQFF.

As DNA, the CDR3 is TGTGCCAGTAGTTGGGCAGGAGCGGGAGTTCTCGATGAGCAGTTCTTC. It encodes CASSWAGAGVLDEQFF. The chain employs TRBV19 and TRBJ2-1, with TRBD2 matching over 8 bases. This CDR3 has 16 amino acids. Germline V lookup: CDR1 LNHDA, CDR2 SQIVND (reference sequence). The V segment lost 5 bases and the J segment 8 bases; nucleotides outside the gene matches: 14.

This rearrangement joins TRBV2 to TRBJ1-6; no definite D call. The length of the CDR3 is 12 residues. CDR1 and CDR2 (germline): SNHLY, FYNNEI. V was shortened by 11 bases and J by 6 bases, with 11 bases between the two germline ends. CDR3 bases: TGTGCCGTACTAGACGGTAATTCACCCCTCCACTTT. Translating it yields CAVLDGNSPLHF.

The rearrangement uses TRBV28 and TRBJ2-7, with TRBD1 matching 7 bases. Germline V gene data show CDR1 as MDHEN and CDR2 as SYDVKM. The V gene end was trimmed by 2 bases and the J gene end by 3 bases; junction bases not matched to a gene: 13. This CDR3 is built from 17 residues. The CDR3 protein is CASSLTTGAAEIYEQYV. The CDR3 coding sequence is TGTGCCAGCAGTTTAACTACAGGGGCGGCGGAAATCTACGAGCAGTACGTC.

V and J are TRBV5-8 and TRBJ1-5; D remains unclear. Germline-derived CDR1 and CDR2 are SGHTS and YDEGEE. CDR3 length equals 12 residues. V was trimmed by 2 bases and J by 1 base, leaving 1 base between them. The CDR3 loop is CASSLSNQPQHF. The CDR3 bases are TGTGCCAGCAGCTTAAGCAATCAGCCCCAGCATTTT.

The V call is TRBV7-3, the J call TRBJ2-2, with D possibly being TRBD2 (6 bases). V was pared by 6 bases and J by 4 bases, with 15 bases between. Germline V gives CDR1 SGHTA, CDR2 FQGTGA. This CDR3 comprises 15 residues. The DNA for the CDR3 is TGTGCCAGCAGTGCATGGCAGGGAGGCACCGGGGAGCTGTTTTTT. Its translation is CASSAWQGGTGELFF.

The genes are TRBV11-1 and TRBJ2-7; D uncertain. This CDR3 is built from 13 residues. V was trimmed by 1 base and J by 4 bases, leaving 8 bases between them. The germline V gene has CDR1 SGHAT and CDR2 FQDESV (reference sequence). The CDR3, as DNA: TGTGCCAGCAGCTTAGTCCACAAATACGAGCAGTACTTC. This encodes CASSLVHKYEQYF.

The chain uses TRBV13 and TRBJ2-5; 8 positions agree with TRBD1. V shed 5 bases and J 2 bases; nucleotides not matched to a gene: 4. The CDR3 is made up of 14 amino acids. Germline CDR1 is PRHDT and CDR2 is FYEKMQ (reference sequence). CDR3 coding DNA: TGTGCCAGCAGCGGACAGGGCGGACAAGAGACCCAGTACTTC. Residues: CASSGQGGQETQYF.

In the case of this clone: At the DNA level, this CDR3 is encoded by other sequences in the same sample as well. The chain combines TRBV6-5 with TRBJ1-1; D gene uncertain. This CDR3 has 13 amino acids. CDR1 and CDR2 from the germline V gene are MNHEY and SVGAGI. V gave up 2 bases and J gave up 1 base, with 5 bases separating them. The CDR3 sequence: CASSYGSNTEAFF. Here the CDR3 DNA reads TGTGCCAGCAGTTACGGATCGAACACTGAAGCTTTCTTT.

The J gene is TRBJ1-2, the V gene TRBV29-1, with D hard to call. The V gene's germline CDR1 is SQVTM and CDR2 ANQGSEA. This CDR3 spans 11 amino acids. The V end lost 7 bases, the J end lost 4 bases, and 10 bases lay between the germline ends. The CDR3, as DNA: TGCAGCGCCCGTGAGGGCTATGGCTACACCTTC. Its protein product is CSAREGYGYTF. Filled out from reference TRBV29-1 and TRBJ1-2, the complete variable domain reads SAVISQKPSRDICQRGTSLTIQCQVDSQVTMMFWYRQQPGQSLTLIATANQGSEATYESGFVIDKFPISRPNLTFSTLTVSNMSPEDSSIYLCSAREGYGYTFGSGTRLTVV.

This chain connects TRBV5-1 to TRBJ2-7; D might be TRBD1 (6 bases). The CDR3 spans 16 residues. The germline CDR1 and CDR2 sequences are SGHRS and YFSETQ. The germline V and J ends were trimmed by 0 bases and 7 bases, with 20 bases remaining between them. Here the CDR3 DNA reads TGCGCCAGCAGCTTGGATCCAGGGGTCCCTCTGTGGGAGCAGTACGTC. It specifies CASSLDPGVPLWEQYV.

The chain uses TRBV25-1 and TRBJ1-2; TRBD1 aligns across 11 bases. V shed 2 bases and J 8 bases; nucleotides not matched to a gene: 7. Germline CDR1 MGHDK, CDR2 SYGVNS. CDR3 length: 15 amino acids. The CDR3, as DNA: TGTGCCAGCAGTGAACCGGACAGGGGGCGCCTCGGCTACACCTTC. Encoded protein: CASSEPDRGRLGYTF.

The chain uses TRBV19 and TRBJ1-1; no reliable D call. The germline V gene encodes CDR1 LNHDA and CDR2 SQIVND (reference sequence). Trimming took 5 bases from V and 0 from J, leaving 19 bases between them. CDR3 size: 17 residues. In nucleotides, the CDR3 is TGTGCCAGTAGTCCACAACCCCCCGGCTTGATGAACACTGAAGCTTTCTTT. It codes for CASSPQPPGLMNTEAFF. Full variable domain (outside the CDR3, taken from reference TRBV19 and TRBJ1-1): DGGITQSPKYLFRKEGQNVTLSCEQNLNHDAMYWYRQDPGQGLRLIYYSQIVNDFQKGDIAEGYSVSREKKESFPLTVTSAQKNPTAFYLCASSPQPPGLMNTEAFFGQGTRLTVV.

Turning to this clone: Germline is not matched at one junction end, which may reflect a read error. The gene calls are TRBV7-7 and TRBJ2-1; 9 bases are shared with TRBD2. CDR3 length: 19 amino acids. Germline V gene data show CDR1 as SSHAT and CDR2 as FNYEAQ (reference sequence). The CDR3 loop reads CASSSNPKDSGRRHNEQFF. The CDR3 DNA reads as TGTGCTAGCAGCTCCAACCCCAAGGATAGCGGGAGACGGCACAATGAGCAGTTCTTC. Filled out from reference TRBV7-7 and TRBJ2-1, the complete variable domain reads GAGVSQSPRYKVTKRGQDVTLRCDPISSHATLYWYQQALGQGPEFLTYFNYEAQPDKSGLPSDRFSAERPEGSISTLTIQRTEQRDSAMYRCASSSNPKDSGRRHNEQFFGPGTRLTVL.

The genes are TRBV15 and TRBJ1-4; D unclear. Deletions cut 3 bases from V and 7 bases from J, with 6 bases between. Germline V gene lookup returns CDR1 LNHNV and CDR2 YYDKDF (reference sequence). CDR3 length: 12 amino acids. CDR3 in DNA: TGTGCCACCAGCAGTCCATCTGAAAAACTGTTTTTT. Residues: CATSSPSEKLFF. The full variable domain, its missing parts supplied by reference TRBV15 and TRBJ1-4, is DAMVIQNPRYQVTQFGKPVTLSCSQTLNHNVMYWYQQKSSQAPKLLFHYYDKDFNNEADTPDNFQSRRPNTSFCFLDIRSPGLGDTAMYLCATSSPSEKLFFGSGTQLSVL.

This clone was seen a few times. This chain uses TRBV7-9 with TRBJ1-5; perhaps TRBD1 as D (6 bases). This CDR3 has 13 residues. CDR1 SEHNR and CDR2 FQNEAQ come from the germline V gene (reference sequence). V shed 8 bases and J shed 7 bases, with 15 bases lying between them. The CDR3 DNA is TGTGCCAGCGGACTGGGGGCGGGACAGCCCCAGCATTTT. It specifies CASGLGAGQPQHF.

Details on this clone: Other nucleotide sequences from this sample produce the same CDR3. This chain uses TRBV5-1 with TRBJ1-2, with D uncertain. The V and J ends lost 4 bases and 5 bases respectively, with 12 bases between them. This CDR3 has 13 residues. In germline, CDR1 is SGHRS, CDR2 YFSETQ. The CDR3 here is CASSPEIPYGYTF. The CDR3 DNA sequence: TGCGCCAGCAGCCCCGAGATCCCGTATGGCTACACCTTC.

CDR3 in amino acids: CASSLKVDSPLHF. CDR3 nucleotide sequence: TGTGCCAGCAGTTTAAAGGTTGATTCACCCCTCCACTTT. The chain carries TRBV27 and TRBJ1-6, with D uncertain. Trimming took 2 bases from V and 8 from J, leaving 7 bases between them. The CDR3 loop spans 13 amino acids. In germline, CDR1 is MNHEY, CDR2 SMNVEV (reference sequence).

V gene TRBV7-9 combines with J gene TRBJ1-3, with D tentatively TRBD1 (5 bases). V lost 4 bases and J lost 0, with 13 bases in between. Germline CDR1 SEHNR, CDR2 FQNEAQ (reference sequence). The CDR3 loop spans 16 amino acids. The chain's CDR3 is CASSWDAYPSGNTIYF. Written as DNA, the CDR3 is TGTGCCAGCAGCTGGGACGCTTACCCCTCTGGAAACACCATATATTTT.

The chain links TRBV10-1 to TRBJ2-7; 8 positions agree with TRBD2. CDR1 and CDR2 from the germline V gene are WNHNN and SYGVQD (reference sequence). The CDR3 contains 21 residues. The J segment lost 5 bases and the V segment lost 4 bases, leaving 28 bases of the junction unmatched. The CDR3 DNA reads TGCGCCAGCAGTGGGAGAGGTGGTGGGGTAGCGGGATGTAGTATAATCCACGAGCAGTACTTC. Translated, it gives CASSGRGGGVAGCSIIHEQYF.

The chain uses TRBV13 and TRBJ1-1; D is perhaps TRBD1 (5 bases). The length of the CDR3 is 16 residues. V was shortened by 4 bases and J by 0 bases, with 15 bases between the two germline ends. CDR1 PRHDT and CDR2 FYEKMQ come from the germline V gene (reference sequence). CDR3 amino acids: CASSSQGNLMNTEAFF. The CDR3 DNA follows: TGTGCCAGCAGCTCGCAGGGAAACCTCATGAACACTGAAGCTTTCTTT.

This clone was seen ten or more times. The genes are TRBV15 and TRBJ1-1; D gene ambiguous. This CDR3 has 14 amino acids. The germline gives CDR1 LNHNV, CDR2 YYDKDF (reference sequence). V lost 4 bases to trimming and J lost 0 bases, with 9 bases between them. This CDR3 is CATSKRTVNTEAFF. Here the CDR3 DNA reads TGTGCCACCAGCAAAAGGACCGTGAACACTGAAGCTTTCTTT.

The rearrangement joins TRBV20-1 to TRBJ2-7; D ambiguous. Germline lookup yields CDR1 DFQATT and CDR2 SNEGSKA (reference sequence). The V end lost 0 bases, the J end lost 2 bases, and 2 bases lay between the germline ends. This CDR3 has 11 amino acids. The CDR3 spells CSAREAYEQYV. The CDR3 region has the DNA TGCAGTGCTAGAGAGGCCTACGAGCAGTACGTC.